Listed here are 20 T cell receptor beta chains from one sample, sequenced in a study of shared clonotypes between healthy human individuals. Libraries were prepared by immunoSEQ multiplex PCR; TCRdb keeps only in-frame clonotypes and omits some of them. The data show hundreds of thousands of clones, with approximately 95% seen just once and over 0.1% held by the top ten. Positive CCR7 selection of CD45RO-negative cells yielded the naive CD8 cells, and terminally differentiated effector memory CD45RA+ cells were excluded. Sequencing used naive CD8+ T cells sorted from blood. Receptors were obtained from a woman aged 25 to 39 in good health.

This clone showed up just once. This sequence joins TRBV5-6 and TRBJ2-7; a weak D match, TRBD2 (6 bases). The germline V gene has CDR1 SGHDT and CDR2 YYEEEE. This CDR3 is 14 amino acids long. V gave up 4 bases and J gave up 3 bases, with 14 bases separating them. This CDR3 is CASSQLARGYEQYF. The DNA for the CDR3 is TGTGCCAGCAGCCAGCTAGCGAGGGGCTACGAGCAGTACTTC.

The chain couples TRBV9 to TRBJ1-1; TRBD1 might be the D (5 bases). The V gene lost 7 bases and the J gene lost 3 bases, with 13 bases spanning the gap. The V gene's germline CDR1 is SGDLS and CDR2 YYNGEE. The CDR3 runs 13 residues. DNA of the CDR3: TGTGCCAGCGGCGGGGCTAGCGACACTGAAGCTTTCTTT. Encoded protein: CASGGASDTEAFF.

The chain joins TRBV27 to TRBJ2-7; 7 bases align to TRBD1. V dropped 6 bases and J dropped 3; count of bases not matched to a gene: 8. The CDR3 is made up of 14 amino acids. Germline assignment: CDR1 MNHEY and CDR2 SMNVEV (reference sequence). The CDR3 DNA is TGTGCCAGCAGCTTAGGACAGGTGAACTACGAGCAGTACTTC. It codes for CASSLGQVNYEQYF.

V usage is TRBV5-6 and J usage is TRBJ1-1; D is unclear. The CDR3 totals 14 residues. Germline loops: CDR1 SGHDT, CDR2 YYEEEE. V lost 4 bases to trimming and J lost 2 bases, with 12 bases between them. CDR3 sequence reads: CASSSVGPNTEAFF. In nucleotides, the CDR3 is TGTGCCAGCAGCAGCGTCGGACCTAACACTGAAGCTTTCTTT.

The chain is built from TRBV11-2 and TRBJ2-7; perhaps TRBD1 as D (5 bases). Germline CDR1 SGHAT, CDR2 FQNNGV. This CDR3 contains 15 residues. Trimming left V 0 bases short and J 2 bases short, with 11 bases between. The CDR3 loop reads CASSLDRKGTYEQYF. CDR3 sequence (DNA): TGTGCCAGCAGCTTAGATCGGAAGGGGACCTACGAGCAGTACTTC. Full variable domain (outside the CDR3, taken from reference TRBV11-2 and TRBJ2-7): EAGVAQSPRYKIIEKRQSVAFWCNPISGHATLYWYQQILGQGPKLLIQFQNNGVVDDSQLPKDRFSAERLKGVDSTLKIQPAKLEDSAVYLCASSLDRKGTYEQYFGPGTRLTVT.

V gene TRBV7-9 combines with J gene TRBJ2-5; 7 nucleotides agree with TRBD1. This CDR3 has 15 residues. The ends lost 0 bases at V and 3 bases at J; junction bases unmatched: 4. Germline values: CDR1 SEHNR, CDR2 FQNEAQ (reference sequence). The CDR3 sequence is CASSLAYGTEETQYF. The CDR3, as DNA: TGTGCCAGCAGCTTAGCGTACGGGACAGAAGAGACCCAGTACTTC.

The chain carries TRBV2 and TRBJ1-4, with D hard to call. CDR1 is SNHLY, CDR2 FYNNEI, per germline. The length of the CDR3 is 13 residues. V dropped 4 bases and J dropped 6 bases, with 9 bases sitting between them. CDR3 sequence: CASSVRVDEKLFF. The CDR3 DNA reads TGTGCCAGCAGTGTGAGAGTCGATGAAAAACTGTTTTTT. The entire variable domain, with the rest obtained from reference TRBV2 and TRBJ1-4, is as follows: EPEVTQTPSHQVTQMGQEVILRCVPISNHLYFYWYRQILGQKVEFLVSFYNNEISEKSEIFDDQFSVERPDGSNFTLKIRSTKLEDSAMYFCASSVRVDEKLFFGSGTQLSVL.

The CDR3 DNA is TGTGCCAGCAGTGTGGCGGACGGGGAGCTGTTTTTT. Its protein product is CASSVADGELFF. The chain has TRBV7-9 and TRBJ2-2; D is ambiguous. V was clipped by 6 bases and J by 7 bases, with 9 bases between them. This CDR3 spans 12 amino acids. Germline loops: CDR1 SEHNR, CDR2 FQNEAQ (reference sequence).

The rearrangement links TRBV7-9 to TRBJ1-1; D gene uncertain. This CDR3 contains 12 residues. The germline V gene encodes CDR1 SEHNR and CDR2 FQNEAQ (reference sequence). Between the trimmed V and J ends, which lost 0 bases and 6 bases, there was a span of 5 bases. The CDR3 nucleotides read TGTGCCAGCAGCTTAGCGGGATCTGAAGCTTTCTTT. Translation: CASSLAGSEAFF.

This rearrangement joins TRBV6-5 to TRBJ2-3; 8 positions match TRBD2. J gave up 4 bases and V 0 bases, and 6 bases lay outside the gene matches. CDR1 and CDR2 from the germline V gene are MNHEY and SVGAGI. The CDR3 is 16 residues long. This CDR3 is CASSYSAGVEADTQYF. CDR3 DNA: TGTGCCAGCAGTTACTCAGCGGGAGTAGAAGCAGATACGCAGTATTTT.

V and J are TRBV2 and TRBJ2-7; D unresolved. CDR3 length equals 11 residues. Trimming shortened V by 3 bases and J by 2 bases, and 2 bases separated the two germline ends. Germline V gives CDR1 SNHLY, CDR2 FYNNEI. The chain's CDR3 is CASSDAYEQYF. In DNA form, the CDR3 reads TGTGCCAGCAGTGATGCCTACGAGCAGTACTTC.

This chain links TRBV27 with TRBJ2-7, with D possibly matching TRBD1 (5 bases). Germline V gene data show CDR1 as MNHEY and CDR2 as SMNVEV (reference sequence). Between the trimmed V and J ends, which lost 2 bases and 3 bases, there was a span of 14 bases. The CDR3 contains 15 residues. DNA of the CDR3: TGTGCCAGCAGTTTAGGCGTCAGGGTCGACTACGAGCAGTACTTC. Translated, it gives CASSLGVRVDYEQYF.

The chain couples TRBV28 to TRBJ2-1; the D is unclear. The germline V gene encodes CDR1 MDHEN and CDR2 SYDVKM. This CDR3 comprises 12 residues. The V end was cut by 8 bases, the J end by 5 bases, with 10 bases between. The CDR3 spells CASGSPNNEQFF. CDR3 DNA sequence: TGTGCCAGCGGGTCACCTAACAATGAGCAGTTCTTC.

This clone was observed a single time. The chain employs TRBV5-8 and TRBJ2-7; 9 bases align to TRBD2. With V trimmed by 1 base and J by 5 bases, 7 bases remained unmatched. The V gene's germline CDR1 is SGHTS and CDR2 YDEGEE. The CDR3 totals 15 residues. The CDR3 DNA reads TGTGCCAGCAGCTTGAGGCGGGGGGGGCTTAACGAGCAGTACTTC. This translates into CASSLRRGGLNEQYF.

This chain uses TRBV7-9 with TRBJ2-1; TRBD1 matches 8 bases. Germline CDR1 SEHNR, CDR2 FQNEAQ (reference sequence). V was clipped by 5 bases and J by 6 bases; unmatched bases: 9. The length of the CDR3 is 15 residues. The DNA for the CDR3 is TGTGCCAGCAGCCCCGATCAGGGGGCAATCAATGAGCAGTTCTTC. It encodes CASSPDQGAINEQFF.

This chain links TRBV7-9 with TRBJ2-7; unclear D gene. The CDR3 spans 14 residues. V was clipped by 3 bases and J by 4 bases, with 13 bases between them. CDR1 and CDR2 from the germline V gene are SEHNR and FQNEAQ (reference sequence). The CDR3 is CASSLPQDRYEQYF. For the CDR3, the DNA is TGTGCCAGCAGCTTGCCCCAGGACCGGTACGAGCAGTACTTC.

This clone was picked up one time. The chain has TRBV10-3 and TRBJ2-7; 8 bases agree with TRBD1. The V and J ends lost 3 bases and 4 bases, in that order; junction bases with no gene match: 8. Germline V CDR1 and CDR2: ENHRY, SYGVKD. The CDR3 covers 15 residues. CDR3 nucleotide sequence: TGTGCCATCAGTGATGGAGACAGGGGTGTTTACGAGCAGTACTTC. This translates into CAISDGDRGVYEQYF.

The chain uses TRBV5-1 and TRBJ1-2; 7 positions match TRBD1. The V and J ends lost 2 bases and 1 base, in that order; junction bases with no gene match: 14. The CDR3 length is 18 residues. Germline V gene sequence: CDR1 SGHRS, CDR2 YFSETQ. CDR3 nucleotide sequence: TGCGCCAGCAGCTTCAGCCCATTCGGACAGGACTTTAACTATGGCTACACCTTC. It encodes CASSFSPFGQDFNYGYTF.

The chain couples TRBV27 to TRBJ1-5; a weak D match, TRBD1 (6 bases). CDR3 length: 15 amino acids. CDR1 is MNHEY, CDR2 SMNVEV, per germline (reference sequence). The V gene lost 5 bases and the J gene lost 4 bases, with 15 bases spanning the gap. CDR3: CASSRGGRLNQPQHF. The CDR3 DNA reads TGTGCCAGCAGTCGAGGGGGGCGCCTGAATCAGCCCCAGCATTTT.

The CDR3 loop reads CASSIVWQGDYGYTF. The CDR3 DNA reads as TGTGCCAGTAGTATAGTGTGGCAGGGCGACTATGGCTACACCTTC. J is TRBJ1-2 and V is TRBV19; tentatively, D is TRBD1 (5 bases). Germline CDR1 LNHDA, CDR2 SQIVND (reference sequence). The CDR3 loop spans 15 amino acids. The V end lost 1 base, the J end lost 3 bases, and 12 bases lay between the germline ends.